This is a list of T cell receptor beta chains from one sample in a study of CD8 T cells in ankylosing spondylitis. One entry per CDR3 protein results from TCRdb running MiXCR on the 5' RACE reads. The sample yields about 450,000 distinct CDR3 sequences, roughly 26% seen once. The sample taken for sequencing was blood, either unsorted or a sorted T cell fraction (not recorded which). Receptors were obtained from a male donor with ankylosing spondylitis. Both conserved end residues are part of each CDR3. The D gene is left open where the match is weak. Clone sizes are given selectively: once, few, many, or a class where the clone is expanded.

CDR3 length	D gene	clone size	V gene	J gene	CDR3 DNA	CDR3 protein
16	.	.	TRBV5-1	TRBJ1-2	TGCGCCAGCAGCTCATGGAGCGTCTCAGGAAACTATGGCTACACCTTC	CASSSWSVSGNYGYTF
18	.	.	TRBV20-1	TRBJ2-1	TGCAGTGCTAGAGATCCCTCTAAAGGTACTAGCTGGTACAATGAGCAGTTCTTC	CSARDPSKGTSWYNEQFF
13	.	few	TRBV5-1	TRBJ1-2	TGCGCCAGCAGCTTAGGCTTAAGATATGGCTACACCTTC	CASSLGLRYGYTF
15	TRBD2	few	TRBV6-2/TRBV6-3	TRBJ2-1	TGTGCCAGCAGTTGGACTAGCGGGAGGACATGGGAGCAGTTCTTC	CASSWTSGRTWEQFF
18	TRBD2	few	TRBV5-1	TRBJ2-1	TGCGCCAGCAGCTCGGGTCCTAGCGGGAGTGCCCCCTACAATGAGCAGTTCTTC	CASSSGPSGSAPYNEQFF
11	.	few	TRBV3-1	TRBJ2-1	TGTGCCAGCAGTCTAGCATTGGAGCAGTTCTTC	CASSLALEQFF
13	.	many	TRBV7-9	TRBJ2-5	TGTGCCAGCAGCGGACCCCTCCAAGAGACCCAGTACTTC	CASSGPLQETQYF
16	.	few	TRBV24-1	TRBJ2-2	TGTGCCACCAGTGATCCGAGAAAGGGTAACACCGGGGAGCTGTTTTTT	CATSDPRKGNTGELFF
17	.	.	TRBV12-3/TRBV12-4	TRBJ1-5	TGTGCCAGCACCCTCGGTAGGGGCTTCAATAGCAATCAGCCCCAGCATTTT	CASTLGRGFNSNQPQHF
17	.	.	TRBV3-1	TRBJ2-4	TGTGCCAGCAGCCCCTTCGGGAGCTCCGGGGCCAAAAACATTCAGTACTTC	CASSPFGSSGAKNIQYF
13	TRBD2	few	TRBV2	TRBJ2-1	TGTGCCAGCACCACCGGGGGGGACTCTGAGCAGTTCTTC	CASTTGGDSEQFF
14	TRBD2	.	TRBV29-1	TRBJ2-1	TGCAGCGTACCCGGGACTAGCGGGAATTTAGAGCAGTTCTTC	CSVPGTSGNLEQFF
15	.	few	TRBV7-2	TRBJ2-3	TGTGCCAGCAGCTTCCGGGGGACGAGCACAGATACGCAGTATTTT	CASSFRGTSTDTQYF
14	TRBD1	.	TRBV7-9	TRBJ1-1	TGTGCCAGCAGCCCGGGACAGATGAACACTGAAGCTTTCTTT	CASSPGQMNTEAFF